The T cell receptor beta chain described here comes from a study of CD8+ T cells in alopecia areata. RNA was extracted and reverse transcribed into cDNA as the sequencing template. Repertoires were generated with immunoSEQ multiplex PCR, while TCRdb's copy carries only in-frame clones and drops some. In the table there are around 110,000 clones, roughly 50% of which are singletons. The ends lost 0 bases at V and 2 bases at J; junction bases unmatched: 1. The CDR3 has 14 residues. Germline V gene sequence: CDR1 SGHRS, CDR2 YFSETQ. As for treatment: oral pan-JAK inhibitor, 5-10 mg twice daily. The chain is built from TRBV5-1 and TRBJ2-7, with 8 bases identical to TRBD1. This TCR was recovered from a human donor with alopecia areata. Sequenced material: CD8+ T cells sorted from blood, taken at week 24, from a patient treated with tofacitinib. CDR3 DNA sequence: TGCGCCAGCAGCTTGGGGACAGGGACCTACGAGCAGTACTTC. Translation gives CASSLGTGTYEQYF.